Listed below are T cell receptor beta chains from one sample, sequenced in a study of blood T cell repertoires in COVID-19. Repertoires were generated with immunoSEQ multiplex PCR, while TCRdb's copy carries only in-frame clones and drops some. Found here are 200,000 to 300,000 clones, roughly 91% of them singletons; the top ten hold around 0.83%. The sample consisted of peripheral blood. These receptors came from a man younger than 45 with COVID-19, enrolled during active disease. Both conserved end residues are trimmed from each CDR3. Size is omitted from some rows. Given values are once, few, many or a class for expanded clones.

>-|14|TRBV6-4
ASSDGVSGGTDTQY
>-|13|TRBV7-3
ASSPTGQGNQPQH
>-|14|TRBV7-6
ASSLRSGLYTGELF
>-|11|TRBV27
ASSQTYNSPLH
>-|11|TRBV6-5
ASSYLGSPPLH
>-|12|TRBV4-1
ASSSRGAKDEQF
>-|13|TRBV7-3
ASSPSTGVNTEAF
>-|11|TRBV5-1
ASSLPNTDTQY
>once|15|TRBV7-6
ASSLASTGGWKKTQY
>-|14|TRBV19
ASSQSGTSGAYEQY
>-|12|TRBV15
ATSSQTLAHEQF
>-|13|TRBV3-1/TRBV3-2
ASSRGQGLGETQY
>once|12|TRBV5-1
ASTEGGAWTEAF
>-|13|TRBV19
ASSNSGGRGYEQY
>-|13|TRBV6-2/TRBV6-3
ASSYSPGSNQPQH
>-|12|TRBV10-2
ASRSGGSQETQY
>few|12|TRBV10-3
AISHTSGSYEQY
>-|14|TRBV5-1
ASSPAGGDRGQGYT
>-|17|TRBV5-1
ASSFTGTGLFGNTGELF
>-|14|TRBV5-1
ASSPEGPHSSYEQY
>-|13|TRBV5-1
ASSGGQGSYNEQF
>-|12|TRBV9
ASSVGTSTYEQY
>once|11|TRBV19
ASSGTGVQPQH
>-|13|TRBV7-9
ASSPGQGGNQPQH
>-|12|TRBV6-4
ASTMTYGGDGYT
>few|12|TRBV6-5
ASSSQGALRGYT
>-|11|TRBV6-5
ASSYGGRNEQF
>-|12|TRBV6-5
ASGRTGGTGELF
>-|14|TRBV5-4
ASNKGQGVPNSGYT
>once|12|TRBV11-2
ASSPGTANQPQH
>-|13|TRBV9
ASSVAGSGGDTQY
>-|20|TRBV23-1
ASSQSVASPGVAILAKNIQY